A selection of T cell receptor beta chains follows, all from one sample in a study of T cell changes during pregnancy in multiple sclerosis. TCRdb's copy holds only in-frame clones and misses some; the assay was immunoSEQ multiplex PCR. The table has tens of thousands of clones, around 90% seen once. Material: CD4+ T cells from peripheral blood mononuclear cells, obtained after pregnancy. The receptors come from a female donor in good health, enrolled as a control in a pregnancy study. Both conserved end residues are part of each CDR3. The D gene is left open where the match is weak. Expanded clones get a size class; other rows say once, few or many, or leave the size out.

>TRBV7-2|-|-|TRBJ1-4
TGTGCCAGCAGCCCCCGGGCAGGGTATGGTGAAAAACTGTTTTTT
CASSPRAGYGEKLFF
>TRBV28|-|-|TRBJ2-4
TGTGCCAGCAGTTCACGGGGAGGGGGGAGGAACATTCAGTACTTC
CASSSRGGGRNIQYF
>TRBV5-1|-|-|TRBJ2-1
TGCGCCAGCAGCTTCGACATCTACAATGAGCAGTTCTTC
CASSFDIYNEQFF
>TRBV9|TRBD1|-|TRBJ1-3
TGTGCCAGCAACAGGGGGGGGAACTTCGGAAACACCATATATTTT
CASNRGGNFGNTIYF
>TRBV7-2|-|few|TRBJ1-1
TGTGCCAGCAGCTTATATAAAAACACTGAAGCTTTCTTT
CASSLYKNTEAFF
>TRBV4-2|-|-|TRBJ1-2
TGTGCCAGCAGCCAAGAATCGGGGGGATATGGCTACACCTTC
CASSQESGGYGYTF
>TRBV30|TRBD1|once|TRBJ1-5
TGTGCCTGGAGTGGGGGACAGGGCTTCGGTCAGCCCCAGCATTTT
CAWSGGQGFGQPQHF
>TRBV19|TRBD1|-|TRBJ1-1
TGTGCCAGTCAGAACAGGGGAGTGGTGGGCACTGAAGCTTTCTTT
CASQNRGVVGTEAFF
>TRBV29-1|TRBD1|-|TRBJ1-1
TGCAGCGTGGAAACGGGACAGGATACTGAAGCTTTCTTT
CSVETGQDTEAFF
>TRBV29-1|-|-|TRBJ2-1
TGCAGCGGTACGGGCAGGGGAGAATACAATGAGCAGTTCTTC
CSGTGRGEYNEQFF
>TRBV11-2|TRBD2|-|TRBJ2-1
TGTGCCAGCAGACAGACTAGCGGGAAGTATGAGCAGTTCTTC
CASRQTSGKYEQFF
>TRBV19|TRBD1|-|TRBJ1-2
TGTGCCAGTAGTATCGGACAGGGGTATGGCTACACCTTC
CASSIGQGYGYTF
>TRBV28|TRBD1|-|TRBJ2-5
TGTGCCAGCAGTTCTCCCAGACAGGGCCAGCGGGAGACCCAGTACTTC
CASSSPRQGQRETQYF
>TRBV4-2|-|-|TRBJ1-5
TGTGCCAGCAGCCCTCAAGGGGGATTTAGCAATCAGCCCCAGCATTTT
CASSPQGGFSNQPQHF
>TRBV28|TRBD1|-|TRBJ1-1
TGTGCCAGCAAAGGCCCAGGGGGGACTGAAGCTTTCTTT
CASKGPGGTEAFF
>TRBV29-1|-|-|TRBJ2-3
TGCAGCGTTCGATTGGGAGGTACGCAGTATTTT
CSVRLGGTQYF
>TRBV10-2|TRBD2|-|TRBJ2-4
TGCGCCAGCGGAGGGGCTAGCGGGGGGGTAGACATTCAGTACTTC
CASGGASGGVDIQYF
>TRBV2|TRBD1|-|TRBJ1-4
TGTGCCAGCAGATCCGGACAGGGTGGAAGGGAAAAACTGTTTTTT
CASRSGQGGREKLFF
>TRBV7-2|-|-|TRBJ1-2
TGTGCCAGCGCTACAGGGACCTCTAACTATGGCTACACCTTC
CASATGTSNYGYTF
>TRBV6-6|-|-|TRBJ2-2
TGTGCCAGCAGTGATCAGGACACCGGGGAGCTGTTTTTT
CASSDQDTGELFF
>TRBV4-3|TRBD2|-|TRBJ2-3
TGCGCCAGCAGCCCACAGCGCGGGAGGGCCGGCACAGATACGCAGTATTTT
CASSPQRGRAGTDTQYF
>TRBV15|-|-|TRBJ2-7
TGTGCCACCAGCAGAGATATCCAGTTCTCCTACGAGCAGTACTTC
CATSRDIQFSYEQYF
>TRBV28|-|-|TRBJ1-2
TGTGCCAGCAGCCTGACCACAGGGACCTATGGCTACACCTTC
CASSLTTGTYGYTF
>TRBV27|TRBD1|once|TRBJ2-2
TGTGCCAGCAGGCGACAGGGGGCCACCGGGGAGCTGTTTTTT
CASRRQGATGELFF
>TRBV6-6|TRBD1|-|TRBJ1-1
TGTGCCAGCAGTGAGATGGGGACAGGGCGCACTGAAGCTTTCTTT
CASSEMGTGRTEAFF
>TRBV30|-|-|TRBJ2-3
TGTGCCTGGAACGCGGCTAGCACAGATACGCAGTATTTT
CAWNAASTDTQYF
>TRBV18|-|-|TRBJ1-2
TGTGCCAGCTCACCTCGCGGGGAGGCTGGCTACACCTTC
CASSPRGEAGYTF
>TRBV6-1|TRBD1|-|TRBJ1-3
TGTGCCAGCAGTGAATTTATCGGACAGGGGGCATCTGGAAACACCATATATTTT
CASSEFIGQGASGNTIYF
>TRBV6-1|-|-|TRBJ1-1
TGTGCCAGCAGTGTTGGGGGACTTAACACTGAAGCTTTCTTT
CASSVGGLNTEAFF
>TRBV15|-|-|TRBJ1-1
TGTGCCACCAGCAGGAGGGGAGGGACTGAAGCTTTCTTT
CATSRRGGTEAFF
>TRBV6-5|-|-|TRBJ1-2
TGTGCCAGCAGTTACGGGGCAGAGAACTATGGCTACACCTTC
CASSYGAENYGYTF
>TRBV11-2|-|few|TRBJ1-1
TGTGCCAGCAGCTTAGATCGAGGCCCTGAAGCTTTCTTT
CASSLDRGPEAFF
>TRBV18|TRBD2|-|TRBJ2-7
TGTGCCAGCTCACCACCGTTGGGACTAGCGGGTTCTTACGAGCAGTACTTC
CASSPPLGLAGSYEQYF
>TRBV6-1|-|-|TRBJ1-1
TGTGCCAGTACAGTAGACACTGAAGCTTTCTTT
CASTVDTEAFF
>TRBV4-1|-|once|TRBJ2-7
TGCGCCAGCAGCCGAGGCCACGGCGAGCAGTACTTC
CASSRGHGEQYF
>TRBV27|TRBD1|-|TRBJ1-2
TGTGCCAGCAGTAGCTACTCGGGACAGTCATGGGGCTATGGCTACACCTTC
CASSSYSGQSWGYGYTF
>TRBV5-4|TRBD2|-|TRBJ2-5
TGTGCCAGCAGACCCGGGACTATGGCCGAAGAGACCCAGTACTTC
CASRPGTMAEETQYF
>TRBV4-2|TRBD1|-|TRBJ2-1
TGTGCCAGCAGCCAGGACAGGGGAAGGGAGCAGTTCTTC
CASSQDRGREQFF
>TRBV6-1|-|-|TRBJ1-1
TGTGCCAGCAGTGAAGCACAAGTAAACACTGAAGCTTTCTTT
CASSEAQVNTEAFF
>TRBV7-2|-|-|TRBJ2-5
TGTGCCAGCAGCTTATTTAAAGGGTCGGGGGAGACCCAGTACTTC
CASSLFKGSGETQYF